This passage covers 8 T cell receptor beta chains from one sample sequenced in a study of cytotoxic CD8 clonotypes in ibrutinib-treated CLL. Using immunoSEQ multiplex PCR, the repertoire was profiled, and TCRdb retains in-frame clones only, with some absent. Of a few hundred thousand clones listed, roughly 85% are singletons. The material sequenced was PBMCs, taken before ibrutinib treatment. The receptor source for this set is a human donor with chronic lymphocytic leukemia.

The chain uses TRBV18 and TRBJ1-1; unclear D gene. Germline V gene data show CDR1 as KGHSH and CDR2 as LQKENI. Trimming took 3 bases from V and 0 from J, leaving 11 bases between them. The CDR3 is 15 residues long. CDR3 nucleotide sequence: TGTGCCAGCTCACCTGTCCAGCGAGTGAACACTGAAGCTTTCTTT. As protein: CASSPVQRVNTEAFF.

The chain has TRBV6-5 and TRBJ2-7, with 8 bases aligning to TRBD2. This CDR3 contains 14 residues. V trimming: 5 bases; J trimming: 5 bases; junction bases outside the gene matches: 8. Germline values: CDR1 MNHEY, CDR2 SVGAGI. CDR3 in DNA: TGTGCCAGCAGTGGGGGGGTAGCGGGACACGAGCAGTACTTC. It is translated as CASSGGVAGHEQYF.

V gene TRBV9 combines with J gene TRBJ2-7, with 9 bases fitting TRBD2. V shed 0 bases, J shed 3 bases, and the junction held 4 bases outside the gene matches. CDR1 and CDR2 (germline): SGDLS, YYNGEE. There are 15 residues in the CDR3. The CDR3 loop is CASSVEAGGDYEQYF. The DNA for the CDR3 is TGTGCCAGCAGCGTAGAAGCGGGAGGAGACTACGAGCAGTACTTC.

J is TRBJ2-1 and V is TRBV19, with 13 positions matching TRBD2. Looked up from germline, CDR1 is LNHDA and CDR2 is SQIVND (reference sequence). The CDR3 consists of 14 residues. Trimming took 6 bases from V and 5 from J; bases not matched to a gene: 1. DNA for the CDR3: TGTGCCAGTAGAGGACTAGCGGGAGACAATGAGCAGTTCTTC. It yields the protein CASRGLAGDNEQFF.

V gene TRBV18 combines with J gene TRBJ2-1, with D possibly TRBD2 on 6 matching bases. The germline gives CDR1 KGHSH, CDR2 LQKENI. This CDR3 is 13 amino acids long. Trimming cost V 6 bases and J 5 bases, with 11 bases left between them. CDR3 region: CASSPGSNNEQFF. CDR3 DNA: TGTGCCAGCTCGCCCGGGAGCAACAATGAGCAGTTCTTC.

This chain connects TRBV4-1 to TRBJ2-1, with 10 nucleotides matching TRBD2. The CDR3 has 15 amino acids. V was clipped by 4 bases and J by 3 bases; unmatched bases: 3. In germline, CDR1 is MGHRA, CDR2 YSYEKL. The CDR3 loop is CASSPGLAVYNEQFF. The CDR3 bases are TGCGCCAGCAGCCCCGGACTAGCGGTCTACAATGAGCAGTTCTTC.

V is TRBV21-1 and J is TRBJ1-2; whether TRBD1, the table's D call, matches the DNA was not checked. TRBV21-1 is classified as a pseudogene. CDR3 length equals 14 residues. CDR3 residues: CASSRDRGTYGYTF. DNA for the CDR3: TGTGCCAGCAGCCGGGACAGGGGGACGTATGGCTACACCTTC.

This clone was counted a few times. The CDR3 coding sequence is TGTGCCAGCAGCTCCGGGACTAGCACAGGCACAGATACGCAGTATTTT. This encodes CASSSGTSTGTDTQYF. This chain links TRBV7-3 with TRBJ2-3; 9 nucleotides match TRBD2. Per germline, CDR1 SGHTA and CDR2 FQGTGA. Trimming removed 4 bases from V and 1 base from J; junction bases left unmatched: 6. The CDR3 is 16 residues long.